A selection of T cell receptor beta chains follows, all from one sample in a study of CD8 T cells in Susac syndrome. TCRdb used MiXCR to reprocess the immunoSEQ multiplex PCR reads, holding one entry per CDR3 protein. Of hundreds of thousands of distinct CDR3 sequences listed, over 85% are singletons. The material sequenced was CD4+ T cells from PBMCs. Receptor source: a human donor with multiple sclerosis. Both conserved end residues are part of each CDR3. A D gene is named only where the DNA matches it firmly.

V	J	D	CDR3
TRBV7-9	TRBJ2-2	-	CASSLFNTGELFF
TRBV5-4	TRBJ1-1	-	CASSLVRNTEAFF
TRBV6-1	TRBJ1-1	-	CASSDPLGWYENTEAFF
TRBV12-3/TRBV12-4	TRBJ1-2	-	CASSRQADNYGYTF
TRBV19	TRBJ1-1	-	CASSLRTRDTEAFF
TRBV12-3/TRBV12-4	TRBJ2-7	-	CASSPGGTAYEQYF
TRBV4-2	TRBJ1-5	TRBD1	CASSQGQGANQPQHF
TRBV5-1	TRBJ2-3	TRBD2	CASSLEYGGDTQYF
TRBV7-9	TRBJ2-7	TRBD2	CASSLSGGAGYEQYF
TRBV3-1	TRBJ2-3	-	CASSQVSDTQYF
TRBV5-4	TRBJ2-5	-	CASSSEVVAETQYF
TRBV12-3/TRBV12-4	TRBJ2-5	-	CASSLRGRETQYF
TRBV29-1	TRBJ2-5	TRBD2	CSAWVPSGGAVETQYF
TRBV18	TRBJ2-7	-	CASSPMGQAEQYF
TRBV30	TRBJ1-2	-	CAWSVQVKDGYTF
TRBV2	TRBJ1-1	-	CASSNLGEAFF
TRBV20-1	TRBJ2-3	-	CSARAGGDTQYF
TRBV2	TRBJ2-1	-	CASRFLQQFF
TRBV29-1	TRBJ1-2	-	CSVDGYGYTF
TRBV5-4	TRBJ1-1	-	CASSQEAEAFF
TRBV12-3/TRBV12-4	TRBJ2-3	TRBD1	CASSPMGQGARGTDTQYF
TRBV18	TRBJ1-1	-	CASSPGARRNTEAFF
TRBV4-1	TRBJ1-5	-	CASSQFGPGYQPQHF
TRBV9	TRBJ1-1	-	CASSVVSMNTEAFF
TRBV7-9	TRBJ2-1	TRBD1	CASSLEYGQGAYNEQFF
TRBV12-3/TRBV12-4	TRBJ1-1	-	CASSLKGMNTEAFF
TRBV7-8	TRBJ1-1	-	CASSSLRVVSTEAFF
TRBV7-9	TRBJ2-5	TRBD1	CASSLGTGEETQYF
TRBV9	TRBJ2-1	TRBD2	CASSPGLAVISYNEQFF
TRBV7-9	TRBJ1-2	TRBD1	CASSPRTGNYGYTF
TRBV6-4	TRBJ1-1	-	CASSAVGGYTEAFF
TRBV3-1	TRBJ1-2	-	CASSRGHLRGSNYGYTF
TRBV12-3/TRBV12-4	TRBJ1-3	-	CASSPAVDLGNTIYF
TRBV30	TRBJ2-5	TRBD1	CAWSPTGTGNQETQYF
TRBV19	TRBJ2-2	-	CASIGPIRTGELFF
TRBV11-3	TRBJ2-5	-	CASSLRGRGETQYF
TRBV2	TRBJ1-2	TRBD1	CASSVGGQGYGYTF
TRBV29-1	TRBJ2-5	-	CSVEGKIRAEQETQYF
TRBV29-1	TRBJ2-1	-	CSVAGAGSSYNEQFF
TRBV7-9	TRBJ1-1	-	CASSLAQGKAFF